One and the same sample provided the 26 T cell receptor beta chains below, sequenced in a study of blood T cell repertoires in COVID-19. Generated by immunoSEQ multiplex PCR, the TCRdb table keeps only in-frame clones and is missing some. Among about 120,000 clones, about 85% were seen once, and the ten largest hold about 11%. Sequenced material: peripheral blood. The receptors derive from an elderly man with acute or convalescent COVID-19.

The chain is built from TRBV5-1 and TRBJ1-6, with TRBD1 matching 7 bases. The CDR3 contains 16 residues. Germline V gene lookup returns CDR1 SGHRS and CDR2 YFSETQ. Trimming removed 6 bases from V and 6 bases from J; junction bases left unmatched: 12. The CDR3 nucleotides are TGCGCCAGCACCCCGACGGGAGGGGGCGTTAATTCACCCCTCCACTTT. Residues: CASTPTGGGVNSPLHF.

This chain uses TRBV19 with TRBJ2-7, with D possibly TRBD2 on 6 matching bases. The V end was cut by 2 bases, the J end by 0 bases, with 20 bases between. The V gene's germline CDR1 is LNHDA and CDR2 SQIVND (reference sequence). The CDR3 has 18 amino acids. This chain's CDR3 is CASSISNPFSGLSYEQYF. CDR3 DNA sequence: TGTGCCAGTAGTATAAGTAACCCTTTTAGCGGACTCTCCTACGAGCAGTACTTC.

The V and J genes are TRBV30 and TRBJ2-1, with D perhaps TRBD2 (5 bases). From germline, CDR1 is GTSNPN and CDR2 SVGIG (reference sequence). The CDR3 is 13 residues long. V was clipped by 5 bases and J by 8 bases, with 16 bases between them. The CDR3 DNA sequence: TGTGCCTGGGGGTTAGGGCTAGCCGATGAGCAGTTCTTC. It specifies CAWGLGLADEQFF.

J is TRBJ1-2 and V is TRBV19; TRBD1 might be the D (6 bases). Germline loops: CDR1 LNHDA, CDR2 SQIVND (reference sequence). The CDR3 runs to 15 residues. Between the trimmed V and J ends, which lost 4 bases and 2 bases, there was a span of 14 bases. The CDR3 loop is CASSTPTGLNYGYTF. Here the CDR3 DNA reads TGTGCCAGTAGTACCCCGACAGGATTAAACTATGGCTACACCTTC.

J is TRBJ1-2 and V is TRBV30; 8 bases are a match to TRBD1. V gave up 5 bases and J gave up 1 base; unmatched junction bases: 9. Germline CDR1 GTSNPN, CDR2 SVGIG (reference sequence). CDR3 length equals 15 residues. CDR3 in DNA: TGTGCCTGGCACACAGGGGGGACTTTTAACTATGGCTACACCTTC. Protein sequence: CAWHTGGTFNYGYTF.

The rearrangement joins TRBV30 to TRBJ1-6; no firm D call. The CDR3 is 12 amino acids. Germline CDR1 is GTSNPN and CDR2 is SVGIG (reference sequence). V lost 1 base, J lost 10 bases, and 8 bases lay in between. CDR3 DNA: TGTGCCTGGAGTGGTGTGCGGTCACCCCTCCACTTT. It encodes CAWSGVRSPLHF.

This clone was counted a single time. The junction departs from germline at one end; a sequencing error may be responsible. The rearrangement uses TRBV7-7 and TRBJ2-5; D is perhaps TRBD2 (6 bases). Germline V gives CDR1 SSHAT, CDR2 FNYEAQ (reference sequence). The CDR3 covers 13 residues. CDR3 DNA sequence: TGTGCTAGCAGCTTTGGGGGGAGGGAGACCCAGTACTTC. It yields the protein CASSFGGRETQYF.

The chain employs TRBV18 and TRBJ1-6; TRBD1 is a possible D gene (5 bases). The V end was cut by 3 bases, the J end by 14 bases, with 20 bases between. This CDR3 spans 15 amino acids. Germline V gene sequence: CDR1 KGHSH, CDR2 LQKENI. The CDR3 DNA reads as TGTGCCAGCTCACCTCCGGAGGGGTTTAGGAGCACCCTCCACTTT. It is translated as CASSPPEGFRSTLHF.

The chain recombines TRBV6-1 with TRBJ1-2, with D perhaps TRBD1 (5 bases). Germline loops: CDR1 MNHNS, CDR2 SASEGT. V was cut by 1 base and J by 1 base, with 10 bases left in between. The CDR3 is 15 amino acids. CDR3 loop: CASSEGGVINYGYTF. CDR3 in DNA: TGTGCCAGCAGTGAAGGGGGGGTCATTAACTATGGCTACACCTTC.

The genes are TRBV27 and TRBJ1-1; 8 nucleotides align to TRBD1. The CDR3 spans 16 residues. The junction had 12 bases not matched to a gene; V was cut back by 5 bases and J by 4 bases. Germline loops: CDR1 MNHEY, CDR2 SMNVEV (reference sequence). The CDR3 reads CASSHGTGPGGTEAFF. The CDR3 DNA sequence: TGTGCCAGCAGTCACGGGACAGGACCAGGAGGCACTGAAGCTTTCTTT.

This sequence joins TRBV27 and TRBJ1-6, with TRBD1 matching 7 bases. The V and J ends lost 6 bases and 4 bases, in that order; junction bases with no gene match: 12. Germline assignment: CDR1 MNHEY and CDR2 SMNVEV (reference sequence). The CDR3 sequence is 17 residues long. CDR3 protein: CASRRSSGGVYNSPLHF. The CDR3 DNA is TGTGCCAGCAGGCGATCGTCAGGGGGAGTATATAATTCACCCCTCCACTTT.

V gene TRBV6-5 combines with J gene TRBJ1-2; possibly TRBD1 for D (5 bases). Germline CDR1 MNHEY, CDR2 SVGAGI. CDR3 length equals 14 residues. Trimming cost V 10 bases and J 6 bases, with 21 bases left between them. CDR3 loop: CATRREGAIDGYTF. The CDR3 bases are TGTGCCACCAGGAGAGAAGGGGCGATTGATGGCTACACCTTC.

This clone was seen only a few times. V is TRBV5-1 and J is TRBJ2-1; 13 nucleotides line up with TRBD2. CDR1 and CDR2 from the germline V gene are SGHRS and YFSETQ. This CDR3 is 16 amino acids long. V was clipped by 4 bases and J by 7 bases; unmatched bases: 8. DNA for the CDR3: TGCGCCAGCAGCCTAGGGACTAGCGGGAATGTGAATGAGCAGTTCTTC. The encoded protein is CASSLGTSGNVNEQFF.

The rearrangement uses TRBV11-2 and TRBJ2-3; 11 bases are a match to TRBD2. This CDR3 contains 15 residues. V lost 6 bases and J lost 5; bases outside the gene matches: 7. Germline CDR1 SGHAT, CDR2 FQNNGV. CDR3 sequence: CASRRLAGGRDTQYF. DNA for the CDR3: TGTGCCAGCAGGCGCCTAGCGGGAGGAAGAGATACGCAGTATTTT.

In this sample, this clone turned up once. The J gene is TRBJ2-4, the V gene TRBV3-1 (or the pseudogene TRBV3-2), with TRBD1 as a possible D gene (6 bases). Germline CDR1 and CDR2: LGHDT and YNNKEL (reference sequence). The CDR3 is 15 residues long. Trimming took 1 base from V and 2 from J, leaving 9 bases between them. CDR3 sequence (DNA): TGTGCCAGCAGCCAAGTTACAGGGTCCAAAAACATTCAGTACTTC. It encodes CASSQVTGSKNIQYF.

The chain is built from TRBV21-1 and TRBJ2-3; TRBD2, the table's D call, lacks a check against the DNA. TRBV21-1 has pseudogene status. The CDR3 is made up of 20 amino acids. The CDR3 nucleotides are TGTGCCAGCAGCAAAGAGGCCAAACTGGGAGCGGGGGGGTGCACAGATACGCAGTATTTT. This translates into CASSKEAKLGAGGCTDTQYF.

V is TRBV2 and J is TRBJ2-7; D is possibly TRBD2 (7 bases). The CDR3 spans 14 residues. Trimming pared 0 bases from V and 4 bases from J, leaving 10 bases between. Germline lookup yields CDR1 SNHLY and CDR2 FYNNEI. The CDR3 coding sequence is TGTGCCAGCAGTGAAGCGGGGGGGCGGTACGAGCAGTACTTC. Protein sequence: CASSEAGGRYEQYF.

This clone was picked up one time. The CDR3 DNA reads as TGTGCCAGCAGCTTGGACAGGGGCGCAGATACGCAGTATTTT. As protein: CASSLDRGADTQYF. The rearrangement links TRBV7-3 to TRBJ2-3; the match to TRBD1 covers 9 bases. Unmatched junction bases numbered 2, after V lost 3 bases and J lost 4 bases. Germline CDR1 SGHTA, CDR2 FQGTGA. The CDR3 contains 14 residues.

The V gene is TRBV27, the J gene TRBJ1-4; D is perhaps TRBD1 (6 bases). V shed 5 bases and J shed 9 bases, with 16 bases lying between them. The CDR3 contains 14 residues. Germline V gene sequence: CDR1 MNHEY, CDR2 SMNVEV (reference sequence). CDR3 sequence (DNA): TGTGCCAGCAGTGGGGGGGGCGGAGGGCAAAAACTGTTTTTT. Translated: CASSGGGGGQKLFF.

This chain joins TRBV30 and TRBJ2-1; maybe TRBD2 (5 bases). The CDR3 has 17 residues. Germline values: CDR1 GTSNPN, CDR2 SVGIG (reference sequence). Trimming removed 5 bases at V and 2 bases at J, with 22 bases between. The CDR3 is CAWVPSERPGPYNEQFF. CDR3 bases: TGTGCCTGGGTCCCCTCCGAGCGGCCAGGCCCCTACAATGAGCAGTTCTTC.

The J gene is TRBJ1-5, the V gene TRBV19; tentative D call: TRBD1 (5 bases). The CDR3 totals 14 residues. Germline V gene sequence: CDR1 LNHDA, CDR2 SQIVND (reference sequence). The ends were cut back, 5 bases at V and 7 bases at J, with 15 bases in the middle. The CDR3 region is CASSPGLGTQPQHF. CDR3 nucleotides: TGTGCCAGTAGTCCGGGACTGGGGACGCAGCCCCAGCATTTT.

The CDR3 DNA follows: TGCGCCAGCAACGAGGTTGGGAACACTGAAGCTTTCTTT. As protein: CASNEVGNTEAFF. The genes are TRBV5-1 and TRBJ1-1; no definite D call. This CDR3 spans 13 amino acids. The germline gives CDR1 SGHRS, CDR2 YFSETQ. Trimming cost V 6 bases and J 1 base, with 10 bases left between them.

The chain combines TRBV7-2 with TRBJ2-5, with TRBD2 as a possible D gene (5 bases). V dropped 2 bases and J dropped 7 bases, with 14 bases sitting between them. The germline CDR1 and CDR2 sequences are SGHTA and FQGNSA. The CDR3 consists of 14 residues. The CDR3 sequence is CASSLFREAGTQYF. DNA for the CDR3: TGTGCCAGCAGCTTATTTCGAGAGGCGGGGACCCAGTACTTC. The full variable domain, rest sourced from reference TRBV7-2 and TRBJ2-5, is GAGVSQSPSNKVTEKGKDVELRCDPISGHTALYWYRQSLGQGLEFLIYFQGNSAPDKSGLPSDRFSAERTGGSVSTLTIQRTQQEDSAVYLCASSLFREAGTQYFGPGTRLLVL.

The chain couples TRBV2 to TRBJ1-2, with 7 bases that match TRBD1. Germline trimming cut 3 bases from V and 1 base from J; bases unmatched to any gene: 5. CDR1 is SNHLY and CDR2 is FYNNEI in the germline V gene. The length of the CDR3 is 15 residues. The CDR3 nucleotides read TGTGCCAGCAGTGATGGGGGACAGAGTAACTATGGCTACACCTTC. This codes for CASSDGGQSNYGYTF.

The chain links TRBV19 to TRBJ1-4; 7 positions match TRBD1. In germline, CDR1 is LNHDA, CDR2 SQIVND (reference sequence). After removal of 3 bases from V and 8 bases from J, the junction contained 6 bases not matched to a gene. CDR3 size: 14 residues. DNA for the CDR3: TGTGCCAGTAGTATCGGACAGGAGTGGGAAAAACTGTTTTTT. Translated, it gives CASSIGQEWEKLFF.

There are a few counts of this clone. The rearrangement joins TRBV7-2 to TRBJ2-2; TRBD1 aligns across 7 bases. With 6 bases clipped from V and 6 bases from J, the junction kept 10 bases outside the gene matches. Germline V CDR1 and CDR2: SGHTA, FQGNSA. CDR3 length: 15 amino acids. The CDR3 here is CASSLGQAWAGELFF. The CDR3 region has the DNA TGTGCCAGCAGTCTAGGACAGGCTTGGGCCGGGGAGCTGTTTTTT.